A single TCR beta chain is shown here with its context. These data come from a study of response to subunit inactivated influenza vaccine. TCRdb fed the RT-PCR reads into MiXCR, producing one record per CDR3 protein. The sample lists 450,000 to 700,000 distinct CDR3 sequences, around 13% seen once, with around 10% in the top ten. Sequences were derived from PBMCs from blood, sampled roughly 12 days after vaccination. The receptor's source is a man aged 45-60 years who received an inactivated influenza vaccine.

CDR3 sequence (DNA): TGCGCCAGCAGCCAAGGTCTCCCGGGACAGGGGGAAAGGGGCTCCTACAATGAGCAGTTCTTC. Protein sequence: CASSQGLPGQGERGSYNEQFF. The rearrangement links TRBV4-1 to TRBJ2-1, with TRBD1 matching over 11 bases. CDR3 length equals 21 residues. The germline V gene encodes CDR1 MGHRA and CDR2 YSYEKL. The J segment lost 0 bases and the V segment lost 1 base, leaving 14 bases of the junction unmatched.